This is a list of T cell receptor beta chains from one sample in a study of CD8+CD57+ T cells in acquired aplastic anemia. TCRdb independently ran MiXCR on the reads; one entry per CDR3 protein. The sample lists 200,000 to 250,000 distinct CDR3 sequences, 65% seen once, with around 60% in the top ten. Sequenced sample: sorted CD4+, CD8+, or CD8+CD57+ T cells (not recorded which) from PBMCs. The receptors were sampled from a human donor with aplastic anemia. CDR3s include the opening cysteine and the closing phenylalanine or tryptophan. Fields, in order: CDR3 DNA, CDR3 protein, D gene, J gene, V gene, clone size. D genes are given only for firm matches. The listing skips clone size in some rows; elsewhere it reads once, few, many or a size class.

TGCAGTGCTAGTACTAGCGGAAGCGGGACCCAGTACTTC CSASTSGSGTQYF TRBD2 TRBJ2-5 TRBV20-1 once
TGTGCCAGCAGCGTAGGACAGATACTTTCCATGAACACTGAAGCTTTCTTT CASSVGQILSMNTEAFF - TRBJ1-1 TRBV9 -
TGTGCCAGCAGTATGGGTCTACTGGGGTACGAGCAGTACTTC CASSMGLLGYEQYF - TRBJ2-7 TRBV2 few
TGTGCCAGCAGCGAGGCCAGCACTGAAGCTTTCTTT CASSEASTEAFF - TRBJ1-1 TRBV9 -
TGCGCCAGCAGCTTGGGGGGCAAAGAGACCCAGTACTTC CASSLGGKETQYF - TRBJ2-5 TRBV5-1 few
TGTGCCATCAGTGAGTCGATGGACAGGGGGCCTCAGCCCCAGCATTTT CAISESMDRGPQPQHF TRBD1 TRBJ1-5 TRBV10-3 once
TGTGCCAGCAGCCGGACAGGGTTACAAGAGACCCAGTACTTC CASSRTGLQETQYF TRBD1 TRBJ2-5 TRBV7-8 -
TGTGCCAGCAGTTCCGGGACAACCCTCTCTGGGGCCAACGTCCTGACTTTC CASSSGTTLSGANVLTF - TRBJ2-6 TRBV5-6 few
TGTGCCAGCGAGGGACAGGCCTACGAGCAGTACTTC CASEGQAYEQYF TRBD1 TRBJ2-7 TRBV2 -
TGTGCCAGTAGTATAGATCATGCCGGGGGGGCGAGAGATACGCAGTATTTT CASSIDHAGGARDTQYF TRBD2 TRBJ2-3 TRBV19 -
TGTGCCAGCAGCCTCACTGAGACGAACACCGGGGAGCTGTTTTTT CASSLTETNTGELFF - TRBJ2-2 TRBV7-9 -
TGTGCCAGCAGCCCCGGTGGTGCAGAGACCCAGTACTTC CASSPGGAETQYF - TRBJ2-5 TRBV7-8 many